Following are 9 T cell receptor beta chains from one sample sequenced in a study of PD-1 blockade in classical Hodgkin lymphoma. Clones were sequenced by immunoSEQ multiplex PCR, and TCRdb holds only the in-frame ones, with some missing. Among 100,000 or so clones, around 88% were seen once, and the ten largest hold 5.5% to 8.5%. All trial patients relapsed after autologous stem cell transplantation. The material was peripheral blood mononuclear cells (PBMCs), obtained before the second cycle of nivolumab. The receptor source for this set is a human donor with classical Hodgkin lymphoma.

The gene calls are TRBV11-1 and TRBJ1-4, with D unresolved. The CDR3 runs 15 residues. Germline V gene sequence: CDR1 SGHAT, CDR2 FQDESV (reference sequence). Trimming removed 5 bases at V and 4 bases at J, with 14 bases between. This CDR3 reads CASSAQEDGNEKLFF. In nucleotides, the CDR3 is TGTGCCAGCAGCGCGCAGGAAGACGGTAATGAAAAACTGTTTTTT.

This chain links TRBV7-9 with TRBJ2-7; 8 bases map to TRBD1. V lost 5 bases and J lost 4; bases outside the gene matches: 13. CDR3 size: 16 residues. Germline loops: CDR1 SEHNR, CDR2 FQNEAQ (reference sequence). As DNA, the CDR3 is TGTGCCAGCAGCATCGAGGGGCAGGGGGCTCGTTACGAGCAGTACTTC. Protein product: CASSIEGQGARYEQYF.

CDR3: CASSFDSGGHGETQYF. The CDR3, as DNA: TGCGCCAGCAGCTTCGATTCGGGGGGGCATGGAGAGACCCAGTACTTC. This chain connects TRBV5-1 to TRBJ2-5; 8 nucleotides align to TRBD2. Germline loops: CDR1 SGHRS, CDR2 YFSETQ. The CDR3 consists of 16 residues. The junction had 10 bases not matched to a gene; V was cut back by 2 bases and J by 4 bases.

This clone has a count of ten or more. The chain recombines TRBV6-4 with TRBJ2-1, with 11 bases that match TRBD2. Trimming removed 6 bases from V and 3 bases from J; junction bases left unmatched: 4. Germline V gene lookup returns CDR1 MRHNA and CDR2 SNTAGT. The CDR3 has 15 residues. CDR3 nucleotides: TGTGCCAGCAGCCCACTAGCGGGGGACTACAATGAGCAGTTCTTC. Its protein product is CASSPLAGDYNEQFF.

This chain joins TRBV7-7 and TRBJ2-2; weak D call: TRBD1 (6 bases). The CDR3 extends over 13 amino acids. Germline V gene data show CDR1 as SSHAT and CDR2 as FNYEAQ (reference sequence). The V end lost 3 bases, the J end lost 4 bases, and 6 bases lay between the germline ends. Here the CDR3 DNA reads TGTGCCAGCAGCTTGGACAGCACCGGGGAGCTGTTTTTT. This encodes CASSLDSTGELFF.

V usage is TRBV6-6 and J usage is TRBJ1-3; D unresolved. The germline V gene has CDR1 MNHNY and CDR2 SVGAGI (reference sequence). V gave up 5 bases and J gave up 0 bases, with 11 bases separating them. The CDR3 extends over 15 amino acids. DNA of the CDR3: TGTGCCAGCAGTAGGGCGGTTAGCTCTGGAAACACCATATATTTT. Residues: CASSRAVSSGNTIYF.

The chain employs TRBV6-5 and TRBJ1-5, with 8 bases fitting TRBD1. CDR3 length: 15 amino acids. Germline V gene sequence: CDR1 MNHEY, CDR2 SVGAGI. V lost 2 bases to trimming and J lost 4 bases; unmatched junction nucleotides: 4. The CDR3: CASSYGRGRNQPQHF. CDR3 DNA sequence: TGTGCCAGCAGTTACGGCAGGGGGCGAAATCAGCCCCAGCATTTT.

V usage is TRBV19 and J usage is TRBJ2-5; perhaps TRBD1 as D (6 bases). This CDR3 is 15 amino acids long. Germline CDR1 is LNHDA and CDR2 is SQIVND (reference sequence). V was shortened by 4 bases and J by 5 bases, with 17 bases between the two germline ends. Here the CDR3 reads CASSKAGAYRETQYF. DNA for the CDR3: TGTGCCAGTAGTAAGGCAGGGGCGTATAGGGAGACCCAGTACTTC.

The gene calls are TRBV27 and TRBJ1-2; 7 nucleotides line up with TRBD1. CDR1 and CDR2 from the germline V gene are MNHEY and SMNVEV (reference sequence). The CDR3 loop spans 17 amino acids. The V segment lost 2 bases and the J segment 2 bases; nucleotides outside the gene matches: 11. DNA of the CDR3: TGTGCCAGCAGTTTAGCAAGACAGGGCGGACTGAACTATGGCTACACCTTC. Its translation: CASSLARQGGLNYGYTF.